The 26 T cell receptor beta chains given below trace back to one sample, sequenced in a study of memory CD4+ T cells and cytomegalovirus serostatus. Data came from immunoSEQ multiplex PCR; TCRdb stores just in-frame clones and leaves some out. The table records approximately 70,000 clones, more than 75% of them present only once. Single viable CD3+CD4+CD8-CD45RO+ cells were sorted as the memory CD4+ T cells. Sequencing was done on a sample of memory CD4+ T cells from blood. The receptors originated from an adult in good health and CMV-seropositive.

This chain links TRBV2 with TRBJ1-5, with 7 bases fitting TRBD1. The CDR3 sequence is 15 residues long. The V gene end was trimmed by 7 bases and the J gene end by 1 base; junction bases not matched to a gene: 7. Germline lookup yields CDR1 SNHLY and CDR2 FYNNEI. CDR3 sequence (DNA): TGTGCCAGCACACAGACAGGGATCAGCAATCAGCCCCAGCATTTT. Protein product: CASTQTGISNQPQHF.

The CDR3: CASSLYGQGTPNSPLHF. CDR3 sequence (DNA): TGTGCCAGCAGTTTATACGGGCAGGGAACTCCTAATTCACCCCTCCACTTT. This chain joins TRBV27 and TRBJ1-6; possibly TRBD1 for D (5 bases). The germline CDR1 and CDR2 sequences are MNHEY and SMNVEV (reference sequence). The CDR3 covers 17 residues. Trimming removed 1 base at V and 6 bases at J, with 16 bases between.

The rearrangement links TRBV23-1 to TRBJ2-2; the match to TRBD2 covers 13 bases. TRBV23-1 counts as an open reading frame of uncertain function. This CDR3 contains 23 residues. V shed 2 bases and J 1 base; nucleotides not matched to a gene: 19. The CDR3 DNA sequence: TGCGCCAGCAGTCAAAAACCGGGACAGATAACTAGCGGGGGGGTAGGGAACACCGGGGAGCTGTTTTTT. Translating it yields CASSQKPGQITSGGVGNTGELFF.

The rearrangement uses TRBV27 and TRBJ2-7, with 10 bases matching TRBD2. Germline CDR1 and CDR2: MNHEY and SMNVEV (reference sequence). V lost 5 bases, J lost 2 bases, and 6 bases stayed unmatched. The CDR3 sequence is 15 residues long. CDR3 DNA sequence: TGTGCCAGCAGTGCCTTTAGCGGGAGGCCCTACGAGCAGTACTTC. This encodes CASSAFSGRPYEQYF.

The V and J genes are TRBV18 and TRBJ2-3; D is uncertain. The CDR3 is 13 amino acids. V lost 4 bases to trimming and J lost 4 bases, with 9 bases between them. Germline CDR1 is KGHSH and CDR2 is LQKENI. The CDR3 is CASSREVADTQYF. CDR3 nucleotides: TGTGCCAGCTCACGAGAAGTCGCAGATACGCAGTATTTT.

The V call is TRBV11-2, the J call TRBJ1-4; TRBD1 aligns across 8 bases. V shed 3 bases, J shed 5 bases, and the junction held 2 bases outside the gene matches. Germline values: CDR1 SGHAT, CDR2 FQNNGV. The CDR3 spans 14 residues. Here the CDR3 reads CASSFNRGNEKLFF. For the CDR3, the DNA is TGTGCCAGCAGCTTTAACAGGGGGAATGAAAAACTGTTTTTT.

This chain links TRBV2 with TRBJ1-5; D remains unclear. Deletions cut 3 bases from V and 1 base from J, with 7 bases between. Germline-derived CDR1 and CDR2 are SNHLY and FYNNEI. The CDR3 contains 14 residues. The CDR3 loop is CASSESGSNQPQHF. CDR3 DNA sequence: TGTGCCAGCAGTGAGTCAGGCAGCAATCAGCCCCAGCATTTT.

The V gene is TRBV30, the J gene TRBJ1-2, with 10 bases aligning to TRBD1. Germline V gives CDR1 GTSNPN, CDR2 SVGIG (reference sequence). Trimming removed 5 bases from V and 7 bases from J; junction bases left unmatched: 7. The CDR3 totals 13 residues. The CDR3 loop reads CAWDRGRFSGYTF. The CDR3, as DNA: TGTGCCTGGGACAGGGGGCGATTTAGTGGCTACACCTTC.

V and J are TRBV19 and TRBJ2-7; TRBD1 matches at 7 bases. The V segment lost 6 bases and the J segment 2 bases; nucleotides outside the gene matches: 7. Germline V gene data show CDR1 as LNHDA and CDR2 as SQIVND (reference sequence). There are 14 residues in the CDR3. CDR3: CASSLRQGPYEQYF. The CDR3 region has the DNA TGTGCCAGTAGCCTTCGACAGGGTCCCTACGAGCAGTACTTC.

V usage is TRBV2 and J usage is TRBJ1-4; D might be TRBD1 (6 bases). CDR1 and CDR2 from the germline V gene are SNHLY and FYNNEI. The length of the CDR3 is 13 residues. The ends were cut back, 11 bases at V and 4 bases at J, with 14 bases in the middle. The CDR3 loop is CASRTGINEKLFF. DNA of the CDR3: TGTGCCTCCAGAACAGGGATTAATGAAAAACTGTTTTTT.

Only a few counts were recorded for this clone. V usage is TRBV21-1 and J usage is TRBJ1-5. TRBV21-1 is a recognized pseudogene. This CDR3 spans 16 amino acids. CDR3 in DNA: TGTGCCAGCAGCAAAGTTCTTTCCAGGGAGAGTGTGCCCCAGCATTTT. Protein: CASSKVLSRESVPQHF.

The chain uses TRBV4-3 and TRBJ2-6, with D possibly called TRBD1 or TRBD2 (6 bases each). Germline V gives CDR1 LGHNA, CDR2 YSLEER. The germline V and J ends were trimmed by 1 base and 4 bases, with 17 bases remaining between them. This CDR3 contains 18 residues. CDR3 bases: TGCGCCAGCAGCCAAGCCCCGAGGGGGGCCGAAGGGGCCAACGTCCTGACTTTC. Encoded protein: CASSQAPRGAEGANVLTF.

In this sample, this clone turned up once. Distinct nucleotide sequences in the sample also encode this CDR3. The CDR3 bases are TGTGCCAGCTCACCGAGACAGGGTGTATACGAGCAGTACTTC. Protein: CASSPRQGVYEQYF. The chain has TRBV18 and TRBJ2-7, with 7 bases that match TRBD1. The CDR3 spans 14 residues. Germline trimming cut 3 bases from V and 4 bases from J; bases unmatched to any gene: 6. Germline CDR1 and CDR2: KGHSH and LQKENI.

The chain recombines TRBV2 with TRBJ1-6; D is undetermined. There are 14 residues in the CDR3. CDR1 and CDR2 from the germline V gene are SNHLY and FYNNEI. V was shortened by 6 bases and J by 8 bases, with 14 bases between the two germline ends. Here the CDR3 reads CASRDGDADSPLHF. The DNA for the CDR3 is TGTGCCAGCAGGGATGGAGACGCGGATTCACCCCTCCACTTT.

The genes are TRBV7-3 and TRBJ2-2, with 7 bases aligning to TRBD1. V lost 4 bases to trimming and J lost 3 bases; unmatched junction nucleotides: 5. Germline V gene sequence: CDR1 SGHTA, CDR2 FQGTGA. The CDR3 spans 15 residues. CDR3 residues: CASSSTGVHTGELFF. The CDR3 nucleotides are TGTGCCAGCAGCTCTACAGGGGTGCACACCGGGGAGCTGTTTTTT.

This chain joins TRBV7-8 and TRBJ1-4; TRBD1 is a possible D gene (6 bases). The V gene's germline CDR1 is SGHVS and CDR2 FQNEAQ. Trimming left V 5 bases short and J 4 bases short, with 14 bases between. The CDR3 length is 15 residues. The CDR3, as DNA: TGTGCCAGCAGCGCAGGGGCGGGAGATAATGAAAAACTGTTTTTT. This codes for CASSAGAGDNEKLFF.

This chain joins TRBV28 and TRBJ1-3; perhaps TRBD1 as D (5 bases). Trimming removed 10 bases from V and 4 bases from J, with 20 bases in between. The germline V gene encodes CDR1 MDHEN and CDR2 SYDVKM. This CDR3 region has 15 residues. CDR3 protein: CATRPPGAAGNTIYF. The CDR3 DNA reads TGTGCCACACGCCCCCCCGGGGCGGCCGGAAACACCATATATTTT.

The chain links TRBV7-8 to TRBJ2-5; maybe TRBD2 (6 bases). The CDR3 has 14 amino acids. Germline V gene data show CDR1 as SGHVS and CDR2 as FQNEAQ. Trimming left V 1 base short and J 4 bases short, with 10 bases between. The CDR3 DNA is TGTGCCAGCAGCTTAGGGGGAGGCAGAGAGACCCAGTACTTC. Residues: CASSLGGGRETQYF. The full variable domain, rest sourced from reference TRBV7-8 and TRBJ2-5, is GAGVSQSPRYKVAKRGQDVALRCDPISGHVSLFWYQQALGQGPEFLTYFQNEAQLDKSGLPSDRFFAERPEGSVSTLKIQRTQQEDSAVYLCASSLGGGRETQYFGPGTRLLVL.

The chain uses TRBV6-1 and TRBJ1-2; perhaps TRBD1 as D (6 bases). The V and J ends lost 4 bases and 2 bases respectively, with 17 bases between them. The V gene's germline CDR1 is MNHNS and CDR2 SASEGT. The CDR3 runs 16 residues. In nucleotides, the CDR3 is TGTGCCAGCAGTGTGGTGACAGGTAGTGCCAACTATGGCTACACCTTC. It codes for CASSVVTGSANYGYTF.

The genes are TRBV29-1 and TRBJ1-2; D is perhaps TRBD1 (5 bases). Trimming shortened V by 3 bases and J by 8 bases, and 10 bases separated the two germline ends. The CDR3 sequence is 11 residues long. Germline CDR1 and CDR2: SQVTM and ANQGSEA. The CDR3 loop is CSVEAGGGYTF. CDR3 bases: TGCAGCGTTGAGGCCGGGGGAGGCTACACCTTC.

The sample holds many counts of this clone. In DNA form, the CDR3 reads TGTGCTAGTGGTTTGCCACAGATCAATCAGCCCCAGCATTTT. It yields the protein CASGLPQINQPQHF. The chain is built from TRBV12-5 and TRBJ1-5; D remains unclear. V was shortened by 2 bases and J by 3 bases, with 8 bases between the two germline ends. The length of the CDR3 is 14 residues. Germline CDR1 LGHNT, CDR2 FRNRAP.

The rearrangement links TRBV5-5 to TRBJ2-7, with D possibly TRBD2 on 5 matching bases. Germline CDR1 SGHKS, CDR2 YYEKEE (reference sequence). This CDR3 has 14 residues. V dropped 0 bases and J dropped 5 bases, with 12 bases sitting between them. The CDR3 reads CASSLVRGFHEQYF. The CDR3 region has the DNA TGTGCCAGCAGCTTGGTGCGCGGGTTCCACGAGCAGTACTTC.

CDR3 amino acids: CASSLGKRPITDTQYF. In DNA, the CDR3 is TGTGCCAGCAGCTTAGGCAAGCGCCCAATAACGGATACGCAGTATTTT. The chain couples TRBV7-6 to TRBJ2-3; D is undetermined. Per germline, CDR1 SGHVS and CDR2 FNYEAQ. V shed 1 base and J shed 6 bases, with 17 bases lying between them. CDR3 length: 16 amino acids.

The chain couples TRBV6-5 to TRBJ1-5, with TRBD1 as a possible D gene (5 bases). Trimming shortened V by 5 bases and J by 1 base, and 12 bases separated the two germline ends. CDR3 size: 15 residues. Germline V CDR1 and CDR2: MNHEY, SVGAGI. CDR3 loop: CASSPGGGSNQPQHF. The DNA of the CDR3 is TGTGCCAGCAGTCCCGGGGGGGGAAGCAATCAGCCCCAGCATTTT.

V is TRBV19 and J is TRBJ2-1, with 10 bases fitting TRBD2. Germline V gives CDR1 LNHDA, CDR2 SQIVND (reference sequence). With V trimmed by 3 bases and J by 9 bases, 8 bases remained unmatched. The CDR3 is 15 residues long. CDR3 sequence: CASSIVTSGKGEQFF. The CDR3 DNA is TGTGCCAGTAGTATCGTCACTAGCGGGAAAGGTGAGCAGTTCTTC.

The rearrangement uses TRBV6-1 and TRBJ2-3; D unresolved. Germline V gives CDR1 MNHNS, CDR2 SASEGT. V was shortened by 2 bases and J by 4 bases, with 7 bases between the two germline ends. The CDR3 covers 13 residues. In DNA, the CDR3 is TGTGCCAGCAGTGAAAGTCAAGCAGATACGCAGTATTTT. Residues: CASSESQADTQYF.